The T cell receptor (beta chain) described here comes from a study of cytomegalovirus exposure and HLA in healthy donors (dated by TCRdb to about 2017). At the level of the whole study: The 650 to 800 repertoires of the first cohort and the 120 or so validation repertoires were produced on the same platform, according to a later analysis. The study was designed to test whether signatures of past pathogen exposure could be identified by cataloging public T cell receptors. In addition to the first cohort of 650 to 800 subjects, a separate validation cohort of under 150 different subjects was used. The study combined high-throughput TCR immunosequencing, statistical association of individual TCRs with disease status, and machine learning to predict cytomegalovirus infection status. What the research found in general, with its limitations: The authors suggested that the approach could potentially be generalized to other disease states and immunological phenotypes. Cytomegalovirus status was reported to be diagnosed by the classifier with high specificity and sensitivity in both the original and validation cohorts. While some public TCRs were present in many individuals, most TCR sequences turned up only very rarely across donors. In vitro tests confirmed that a few of the cytomegalovirus-associated TCR beta chains recognize cytomegalovirus antigens. A later analysis found that TCRs clustered in the first cohort also tended to co-occur in the 95 to 150 validation repertoires, with 94% of cluster scores above 0. A later analysis lacked HLA typing for the validation cohort, so it scored co-occurrence in that cohort across all 120 repertoires. The study listed approximately 150 TCR beta chains as associated with cytomegalovirus.

CDR1 SGHVS and CDR2 FNYEAQ are derived from the germline V gene. The CDR3 numbers 16 residues from cysteine through phenylalanine. Only CDR3 DNA is held: 48 bases, read in frame from base 1. The germline V and J ends show losses of 2 bases and 0 bases respectively, and no gene match explains 5 bases of the junction. With regard to this clone: Its recognized antigen is unknown. Nothing much larger sits one base from this clone, and base qualities are not available.

Library preparation used the immunoSEQ multiplex PCR assay. From the authors' description of their analysis: A statistical classification framework was developed to diagnose cytomegalovirus status using the catalog of TCR beta chain sequences. TCRdb limited this immuneACCESS table to in-frame rearrangements with V and J called. A share of clones is missing; checked studies link under half to unresolved V genes, and the rest is unexplained. V and J calls and clone size are as listed in that table; D and trimming were resolved from the DNA. This sample comprises around 70,000 clones, about 93% of them detected only once. Roughly 2% of the sample is taken by the ten largest. Separate from the roughly 700-subject first cohort, the validation cohort of over 90 subjects was the group to which the donors belonged.

In this chain, TRBV7-6 is recombined with TRBJ2-3; 7 central nucleotides agree with TRBD1. Input material: PBMCs. The receptor was isolated from a woman aged 18-30 years in good health and CMV-seropositive. The CDR3 protein is CASSLPGTASTDTQYF. The nucleotide sequence is given as TGTGCCAGCAGCTTACCCGGGACAGCTAGCACAGATACGCAGTATTTT.